The following is a T cell receptor (beta chain) sequence with its context. Gene names are mouse gene names. The sequence runs out 4 residues before the end of the CDR3; the remainder is reconstructed from the germline J gene. Other nucleotide sequences from this sample produce the same CDR3. CDR1 and CDR2 (germline): NSHNY, SYGAGN. This CDR3 spans 13 amino acids. The data were obtained in a study of CD8+ T cells in alopecia areata. A panel of CD4, CD8alpha, NKG2D, NKG2ACE and other markers served to sort pooled cutaneous lymph node cells. TCR sequencing used cDNA made by reverse transcription of extracted RNA. Assay: immunoSEQ multiplex PCR; the TCRdb copy retains only in-frame clones and omits some. This repertoire holds 250,000 or so clones, and none appear only once.

This clonotype originated in a C3H/HeJ mouse with alopecia areata. MHC haplotype: H2-k. What was sequenced was CD4+ T cells sorted from a lymph node. The rearrangement links TRBV13-1 to TRBJ2-5; weak D call: TRBD1 (6 bases). The CDR3 here is CASSSGTKDTQYF. CDR3 DNA, as far as it was read: TGTGCCAGCAGTTCCGGGACAAAAGAC.